The clone carrying this T cell receptor beta chain was recorded at least ten times. Antigen specificity is unknown. The source of the sample is a study of T cells after posttransplantation cyclophosphamide. Broader study findings: Skin or GI-infiltrating T cells shared few TRB sequences with blood. After PTCy, TRB diversity resembled that of CNI/methotrexate controls.

On the day of bone marrow donation, the related graft donor provided peripheral blood. Here immunoSEQ multiplex PCR was the method, and the copy in TCRdb shows in-frame clones only, minus some. Recorded here are 40,000 to 55,000 clones, none singletons. Material for sequencing was PBMCs. The clonotype comes from a man aged 40-49 years in good health, CMV-negative, and a related stem cell transplant donor.

The CDR3 here is CASSLGGIHQPQHF. The CDR3 region has the DNA TGTGCCAGCAGTTTGGGGGGAATTCATCAGCCCCAGCATTTT. V is TRBV28 and J is TRBJ1-5, with a weak D call TRBD1 (5 bases). Trimming left V 3 bases short and J 5 bases short, with 11 bases between. CDR3 length: 14 residues. Germline-derived CDR1 and CDR2 are MDHEN and SYDVKM.